Listed here are 2 T cell receptor beta chains from one sample, sequenced in a study of T cells after yellow fever vaccination. TCRdb passed the 5' RACE reads through MiXCR, listing each CDR3 protein once. The repertoire holds 500,000 to 650,000 distinct CDR3 sequences, about 15% seen once, with around 15% in the top ten. Here the sequenced sample was PBMCs, taken about 5 days after the first yellow fever vaccination. The receptor set was obtained from a man younger than 35 who received the YFV17D yellow fever vaccine.

The genes are TRBV6-2 or TRBV6-3 and TRBJ2-7; D assignment may be TRBD1 or TRBD2 (5 bases each). The germline V gene has CDR1 MNHEY and CDR2 SVGEGT. The length of the CDR3 is 13 residues. V lost 5 bases and J lost 2, with 10 bases in between. The CDR3 DNA is TGTGCCAGCAGTGTGGGGGACCCCTACGAGCAGTACTTC. Protein sequence: CASSVGDPYEQYF.

The chain uses TRBV20-1 and TRBJ2-7; tentatively, D is TRBD1 (6 bases). This CDR3 has 14 amino acids. The V and J ends lost 4 bases and 4 bases respectively, with 17 bases between them. Germline V gives CDR1 DFQATT, CDR2 SNEGSKA (reference sequence). CDR3 bases: TGCAGTGCTATGCAGGGGAGTGTAGATTACGAGCAGTACTTC. Translation gives CSAMQGSVDYEQYF.